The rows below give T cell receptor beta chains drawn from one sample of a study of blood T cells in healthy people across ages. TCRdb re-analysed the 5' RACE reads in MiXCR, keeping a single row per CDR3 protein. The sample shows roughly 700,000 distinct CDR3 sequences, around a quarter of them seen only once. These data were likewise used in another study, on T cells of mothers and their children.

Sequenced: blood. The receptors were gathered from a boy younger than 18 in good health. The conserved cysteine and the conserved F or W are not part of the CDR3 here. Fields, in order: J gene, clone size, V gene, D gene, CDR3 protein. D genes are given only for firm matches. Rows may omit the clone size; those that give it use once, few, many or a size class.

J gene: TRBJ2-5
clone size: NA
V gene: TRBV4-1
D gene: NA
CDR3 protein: ASSQESRGPETQY

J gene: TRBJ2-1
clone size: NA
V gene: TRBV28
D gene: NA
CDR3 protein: ASSFVGLGRTYNEQF

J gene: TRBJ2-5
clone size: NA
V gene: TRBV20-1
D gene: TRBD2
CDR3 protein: SAKGTSGSRETQY

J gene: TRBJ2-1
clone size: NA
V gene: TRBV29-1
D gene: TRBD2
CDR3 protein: SAGTGLAANYNEQF

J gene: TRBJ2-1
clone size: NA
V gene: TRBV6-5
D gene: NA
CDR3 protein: ASSPTGTYQF

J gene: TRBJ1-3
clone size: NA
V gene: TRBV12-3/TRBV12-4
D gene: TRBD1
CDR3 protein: ASTKQGSSGNTIY

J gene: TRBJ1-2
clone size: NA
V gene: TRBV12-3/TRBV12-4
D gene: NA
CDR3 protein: ASSPPTGPGYGYT

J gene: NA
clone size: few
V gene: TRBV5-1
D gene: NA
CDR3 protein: ASSPRGEVVTYEQY

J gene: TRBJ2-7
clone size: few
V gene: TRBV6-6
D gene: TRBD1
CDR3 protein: ASSYVRQGAVYEQY

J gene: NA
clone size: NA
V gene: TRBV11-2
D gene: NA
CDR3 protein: ASSFPPGLPYEQY

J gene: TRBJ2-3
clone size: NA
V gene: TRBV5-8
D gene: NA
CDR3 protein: ASSGATGTGLTDTQY

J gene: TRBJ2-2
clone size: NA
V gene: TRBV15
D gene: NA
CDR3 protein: ATSSDADTGELF

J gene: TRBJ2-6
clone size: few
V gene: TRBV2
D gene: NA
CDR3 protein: ASSGGTGTDLTGANVLT

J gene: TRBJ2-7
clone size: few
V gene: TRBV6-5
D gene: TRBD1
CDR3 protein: ASRPDRDISYEQY

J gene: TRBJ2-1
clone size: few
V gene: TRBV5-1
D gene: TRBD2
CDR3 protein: ASMSGTISRLF

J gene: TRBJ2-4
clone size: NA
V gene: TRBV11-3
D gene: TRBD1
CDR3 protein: ASSYYTGDILY

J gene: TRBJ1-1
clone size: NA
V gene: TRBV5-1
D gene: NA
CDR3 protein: ASSSPSRRSNTEAF

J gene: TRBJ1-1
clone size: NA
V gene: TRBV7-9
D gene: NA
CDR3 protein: ASSLAGEGSTEAF

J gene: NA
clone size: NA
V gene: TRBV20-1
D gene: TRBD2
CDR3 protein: SARVGASGSYEQY

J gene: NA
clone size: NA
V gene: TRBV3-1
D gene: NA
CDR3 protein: ASSPPGPVTIYEQY

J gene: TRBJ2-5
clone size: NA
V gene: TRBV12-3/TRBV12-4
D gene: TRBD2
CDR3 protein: ASSGGAGGQETQY

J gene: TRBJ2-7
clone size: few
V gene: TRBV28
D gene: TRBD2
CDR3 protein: ASSGTSEHYEQY

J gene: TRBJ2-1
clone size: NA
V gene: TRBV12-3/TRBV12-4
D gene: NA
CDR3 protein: ASSDSTGQF

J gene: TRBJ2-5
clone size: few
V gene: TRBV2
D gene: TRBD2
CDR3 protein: ASSEAPAGVNQETQY

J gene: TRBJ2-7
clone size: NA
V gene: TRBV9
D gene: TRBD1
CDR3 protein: ASSVATGGNEQY

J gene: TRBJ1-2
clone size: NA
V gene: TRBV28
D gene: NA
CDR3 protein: ASSRQSPPEGYT

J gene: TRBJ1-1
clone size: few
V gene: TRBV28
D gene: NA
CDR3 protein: ASNSLGAAEAF

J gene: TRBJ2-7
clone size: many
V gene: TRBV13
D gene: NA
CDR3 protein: ASSLGDGVHSYEQY

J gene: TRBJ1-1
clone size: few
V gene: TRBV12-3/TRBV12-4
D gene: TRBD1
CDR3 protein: AVRQGENTEAF

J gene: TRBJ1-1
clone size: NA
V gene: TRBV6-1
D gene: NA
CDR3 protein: ASSNWGRGTEAF

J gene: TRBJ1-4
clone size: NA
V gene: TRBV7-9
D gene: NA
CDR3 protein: ASSLVGRENEKLF

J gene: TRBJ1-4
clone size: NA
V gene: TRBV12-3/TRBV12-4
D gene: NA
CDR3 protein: ASSSNFGGNEKLF

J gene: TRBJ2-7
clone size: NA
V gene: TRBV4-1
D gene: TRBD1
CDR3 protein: ASSLSRDSEQY

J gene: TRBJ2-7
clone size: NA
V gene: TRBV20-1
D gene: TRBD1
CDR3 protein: SANTGTGDLYEQY

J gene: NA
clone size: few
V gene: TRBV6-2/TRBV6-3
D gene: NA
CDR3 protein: ASSYIRNEQF

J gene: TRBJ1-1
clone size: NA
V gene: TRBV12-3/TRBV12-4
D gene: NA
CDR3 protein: ASSLDWAAEAF

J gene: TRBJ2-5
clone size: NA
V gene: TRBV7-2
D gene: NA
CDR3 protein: ASSSRGLQETQY

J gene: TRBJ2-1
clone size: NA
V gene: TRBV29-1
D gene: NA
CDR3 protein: SVENNGGVGYNEQF

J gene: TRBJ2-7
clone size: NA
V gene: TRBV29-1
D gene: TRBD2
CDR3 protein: SVEGLVDEQY

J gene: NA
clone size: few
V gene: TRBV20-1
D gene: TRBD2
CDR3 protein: SARGELAGANNEQF

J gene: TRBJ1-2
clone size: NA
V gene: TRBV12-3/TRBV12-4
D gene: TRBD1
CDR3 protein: ASSRQGNNYGYT

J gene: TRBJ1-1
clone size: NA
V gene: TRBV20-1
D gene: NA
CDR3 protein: SAREGGENTEAF

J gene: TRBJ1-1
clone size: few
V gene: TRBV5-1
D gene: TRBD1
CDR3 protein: ASSLEATGGMNTEAF

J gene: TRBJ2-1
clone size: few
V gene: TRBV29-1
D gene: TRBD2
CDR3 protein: SIVTSGSDEQF

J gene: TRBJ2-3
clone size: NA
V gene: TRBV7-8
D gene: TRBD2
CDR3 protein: ASSSTSGENTDTQY

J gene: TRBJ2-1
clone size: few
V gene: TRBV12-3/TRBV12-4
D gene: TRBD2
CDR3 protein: ASTPGLASNEQF

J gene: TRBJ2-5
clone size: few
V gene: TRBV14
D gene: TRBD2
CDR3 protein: ASSQAPGTSLGETQY

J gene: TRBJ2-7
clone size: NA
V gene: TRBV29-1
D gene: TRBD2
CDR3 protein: SVAEREYEQY

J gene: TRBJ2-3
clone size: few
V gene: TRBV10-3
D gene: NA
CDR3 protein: AISESGSATDTQY